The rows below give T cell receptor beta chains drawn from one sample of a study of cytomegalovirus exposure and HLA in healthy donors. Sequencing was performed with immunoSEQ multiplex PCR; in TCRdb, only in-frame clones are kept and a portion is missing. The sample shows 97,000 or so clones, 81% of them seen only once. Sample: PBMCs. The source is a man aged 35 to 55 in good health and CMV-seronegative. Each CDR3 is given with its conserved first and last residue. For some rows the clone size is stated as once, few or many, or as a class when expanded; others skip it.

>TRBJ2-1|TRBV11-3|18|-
CASSSSPGGIGQGNEQFF
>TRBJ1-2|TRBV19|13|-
CATAASPGYGYTF
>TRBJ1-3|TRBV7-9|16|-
CSSTSPGTGNGNTIYF
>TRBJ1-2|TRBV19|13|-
CASTDLTAYGYTF
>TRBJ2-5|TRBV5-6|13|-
CASSLGQQETQYF
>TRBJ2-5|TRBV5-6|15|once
CASSWGVRVQETQYF
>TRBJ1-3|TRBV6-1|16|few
CASSESGQGSGNTIYF
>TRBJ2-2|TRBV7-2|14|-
CASSLVAFTGELFF
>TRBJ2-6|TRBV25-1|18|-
CASSEYRRGGSGANVLTF
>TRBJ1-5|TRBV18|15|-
CASSPRATANQPQHF
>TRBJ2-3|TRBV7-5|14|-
CVRSLETSTDTQYF
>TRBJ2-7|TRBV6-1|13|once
CASRETGGYEQYF
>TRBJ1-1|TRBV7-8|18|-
CASSLVSGGGMWSAEAFF
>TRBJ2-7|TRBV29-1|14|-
CSVNTPGQTYEQYF
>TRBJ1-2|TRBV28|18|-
CASSFRWERDSHNYGYTF
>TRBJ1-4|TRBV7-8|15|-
CASSLVGRGDEKLFF
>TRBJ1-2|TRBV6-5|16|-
CASSYSGGGSNYGYTF
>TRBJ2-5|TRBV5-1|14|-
CASSLGLHQETQYF
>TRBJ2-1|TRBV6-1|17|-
CASSEEGTGASYNEQFF
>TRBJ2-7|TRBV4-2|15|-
CASSQDVHTPYEQYF
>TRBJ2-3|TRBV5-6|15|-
CASSKTSGVPDTQYF
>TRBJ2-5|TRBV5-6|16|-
CASSSTRQSYQETQYF
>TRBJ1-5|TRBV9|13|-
CASSVAPNQPQHF
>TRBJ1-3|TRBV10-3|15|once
CAISDDRVSGNTIYF
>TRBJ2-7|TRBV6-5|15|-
CASRPGLAGVDEQYF
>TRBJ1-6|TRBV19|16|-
CASSWTGKVGNSPLHF
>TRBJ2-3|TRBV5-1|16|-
CASSPGASGGTDTQYF
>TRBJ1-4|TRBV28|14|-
CASSLSGVDEKLFF
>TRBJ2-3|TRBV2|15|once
CASSGLAGSTDTQYF
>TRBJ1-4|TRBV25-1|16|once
CASSDLDSTGGEKLFF
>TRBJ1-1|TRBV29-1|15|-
CSVLSWDTPNTEAFF
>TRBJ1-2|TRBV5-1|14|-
CASSLKGAHYGYTF
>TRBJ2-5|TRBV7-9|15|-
CASSLEAGGQETQYF
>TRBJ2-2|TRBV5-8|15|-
CASSSGTGYTGELFF
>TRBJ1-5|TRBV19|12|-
CASSRTASAQHF
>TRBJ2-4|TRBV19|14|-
CASSRGQAKNIQYF
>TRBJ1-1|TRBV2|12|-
CASSEWTKEAFF
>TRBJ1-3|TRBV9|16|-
CASSVLDGSSGNTIYF
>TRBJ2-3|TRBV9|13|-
CASSVVQTDTQYF
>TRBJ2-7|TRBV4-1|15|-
CASSQDRLASYEQYF
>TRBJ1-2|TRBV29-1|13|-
CSGSPGQGDGYTF
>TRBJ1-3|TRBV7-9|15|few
CASSRSGSSGNTIYF
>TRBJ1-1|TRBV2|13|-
CASSEQGGTEAFF
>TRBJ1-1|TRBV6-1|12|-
CASRALNTEAFF
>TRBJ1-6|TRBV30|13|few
CAWTGAYNSPLHF
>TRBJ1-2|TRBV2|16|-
CASREKALTEFYGYTF
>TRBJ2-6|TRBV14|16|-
CASRIDQVSGANVLTF
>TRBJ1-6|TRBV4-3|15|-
CANRRDAGKGSPLHF
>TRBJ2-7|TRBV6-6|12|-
CASRPSPREQYF
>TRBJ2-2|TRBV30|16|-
CAWSADGTGAPGELFF
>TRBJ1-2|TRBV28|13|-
CASSPDQPGGYTF
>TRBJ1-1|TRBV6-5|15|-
CASRDLNPFNTEAFF
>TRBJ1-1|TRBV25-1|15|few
CASRRGTGMNTEAFF
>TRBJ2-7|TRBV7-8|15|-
CASSLGGQVDYEQYF
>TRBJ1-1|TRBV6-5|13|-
CASSQDRNTEAFF
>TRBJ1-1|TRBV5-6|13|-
CASSQTGNTEAFF
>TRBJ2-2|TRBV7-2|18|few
CASSLIGSTGREVGELFF
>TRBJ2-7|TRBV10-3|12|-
CAIGTNPYEQYF